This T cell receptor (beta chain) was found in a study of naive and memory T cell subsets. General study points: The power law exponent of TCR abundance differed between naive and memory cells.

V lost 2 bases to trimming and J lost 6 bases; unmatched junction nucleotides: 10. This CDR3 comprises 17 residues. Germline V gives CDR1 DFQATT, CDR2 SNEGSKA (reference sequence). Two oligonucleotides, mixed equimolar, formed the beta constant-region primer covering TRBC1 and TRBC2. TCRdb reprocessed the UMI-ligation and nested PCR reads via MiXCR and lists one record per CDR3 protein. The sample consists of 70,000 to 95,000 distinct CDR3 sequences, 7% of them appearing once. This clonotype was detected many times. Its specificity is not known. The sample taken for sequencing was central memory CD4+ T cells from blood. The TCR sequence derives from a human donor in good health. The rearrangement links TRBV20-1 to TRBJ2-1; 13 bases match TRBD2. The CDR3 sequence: CSARRTSGSGGSNEQFF. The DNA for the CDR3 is TGCAGTGCTAGAAGGACTAGCGGGAGTGGGGGGAGCAATGAGCAGTTCTTC.